The 30 T cell receptor beta chains given below trace back to one sample, sequenced in a study of blood T cell repertoires in COVID-19. Using immunoSEQ multiplex PCR, the repertoire was profiled, and TCRdb retains in-frame clones only, with some absent. The sample lists under 55,000 clones; 75% to 90% were seen once. Sequencing was carried out using peripheral blood. The receptors shown here come from a human donor in a cohort sampled during active COVID-19.

The chain uses TRBV9 and TRBJ2-1, with 10 bases aligning to TRBD2. Unmatched junction bases numbered 10, after V lost 9 bases and J lost 1 base. The germline V gene has CDR1 SGDLS and CDR2 YYNGEE. The CDR3 runs to 16 residues. The CDR3 spells CAKPPSGGASYNEQFF. CDR3 DNA: TGTGCCAAGCCCCCTAGCGGGGGCGCTTCCTACAATGAGCAGTTCTTC.

This chain joins TRBV6-5 and TRBJ1-1, with a weak D call TRBD1 (6 bases). Trimming removed 6 bases from V and 0 bases from J, with 14 bases in between. Germline assignment: CDR1 MNHEY and CDR2 SVGAGI. The CDR3 sequence is 15 residues long. CDR3 region: CASSVMDRLNTEAFF. CDR3 DNA sequence: TGTGCCAGCAGCGTTATGGACAGACTGAACACTGAAGCTTTCTTT.

This chain connects TRBV5-8 to TRBJ2-7; TRBD1 agrees at 9 bases. The CDR3 extends over 15 amino acids. The J segment lost 5 bases and the V segment lost 2 bases, leaving 8 bases of the junction unmatched. The germline CDR1 and CDR2 sequences are SGHTS and YDEGEE. CDR3 bases: TGTGCCAGCAGCTTTATTTGGACAGGGGTCCACGAGCAGTACTTC. Its translation: CASSFIWTGVHEQYF.

This clone was found a few times. The V gene is TRBV6-4, the J gene TRBJ1-1; D remains ambiguous. Trimming cost V 2 bases and J 1 base, with 5 bases left between them. This CDR3 is built from 13 residues. Germline V lookup: CDR1 MRHNA, CDR2 SNTAGT. The CDR3 here is CASSDQENTEAFF. Here the CDR3 DNA reads TGTGCCAGCAGTGACCAGGAGAACACTGAAGCTTTCTTT.

V and J are TRBV4-1 and TRBJ2-3; 10 bases agree with TRBD1. The CDR3 length is 19 residues. The trim removed 4 bases at V and 0 bases at J, leaving 13 bases unmatched. Germline CDR1 is MGHRA and CDR2 is YSYEKL. CDR3 region: CASSREVGTGVTSTDTQYF. The CDR3 DNA sequence: TGCGCCAGCAGCCGCGAGGTAGGGACAGGGGTAACTAGCACAGATACGCAGTATTTT.

The chain is built from TRBV27 and TRBJ2-7; D perhaps matches TRBD1 (6 bases). Germline V gene sequence: CDR1 MNHEY, CDR2 SMNVEV (reference sequence). Trimming left V 10 bases short and J 2 bases short, with 21 bases between. The CDR3 has 15 residues. CDR3 region: CATRMRWGRAYEQYF. As DNA, the CDR3 is TGTGCCACCCGGATGCGTTGGGGGCGCGCCTACGAGCAGTACTTC.

The chain links TRBV6-1 to TRBJ1-1, with D possibly matching TRBD1 (6 bases). The V and J ends lost 1 base and 1 base respectively, with 7 bases between them. This CDR3 is built from 14 residues. The germline V gene encodes CDR1 MNHNS and CDR2 SASEGT. This CDR3 is CASSEGGGNTEAFF. In DNA form, the CDR3 reads TGTGCCAGCAGTGAAGGAGGGGGGAACACTGAAGCTTTCTTT.

CDR3 loop: CASSVEGGDADTQYF. CDR3 bases: TGTGCCAGCAGCGTAGAGGGGGGGGACGCAGATACGCAGTATTTT. The chain carries TRBV9 and TRBJ2-3; TRBD2 might be the D (7 bases). This CDR3 contains 15 residues. V shed 0 bases and J shed 4 bases, with 12 bases lying between them. Looked up from germline, CDR1 is SGDLS and CDR2 is YYNGEE.

With regard to this clone: Other nucleotide sequences from this sample produce the same CDR3. The chain recombines TRBV19 with TRBJ1-3; D gene unclear. The CDR3 totals 12 residues. Trimming removed 6 bases from V and 3 bases from J, with 6 bases in between. CDR1 is LNHDA, CDR2 SQIVND, per germline (reference sequence). The CDR3, as DNA: TGTGCCAGTAGCTTCAGTGGAAACACCATATATTTT. It translates to CASSFSGNTIYF. Using reference TRBV19 and TRBJ1-3 for the parts outside the CDR3, the full variable domain is DGGITQSPKYLFRKEGQNVTLSCEQNLNHDAMYWYRQDPGQGLRLIYYSQIVNDFQKGDIAEGYSVSREKKESFPLTVTSAQKNPTAFYLCASSFSGNTIYFGEGSWLTVV.

The chain uses TRBV5-5 and TRBJ2-3; D remains unclear. The CDR3 runs to 17 residues. Deletions cut 1 base from V and 0 bases from J, with 15 bases between. Per germline, CDR1 SGHKS and CDR2 YYEKEE (reference sequence). Written as DNA, the CDR3 is TGTGCCAGCAGCTTGCGCGGCAGACCAACTAGCACAGATACGCAGTATTTT. It translates to CASSLRGRPTSTDTQYF. The full variable domain, its missing parts supplied by reference TRBV5-5 and TRBJ2-3, is DAGVTQSPTHLIKTRGQQVTLRCSPISGHKSVSWYQQVLGQGPQFIFQYYEKEERGRGNFPDRFSARQFPNYSSELNVNALLLGDSALYLCASSLRGRPTSTDTQYFGPGTRLTVL.

The J gene is TRBJ2-3, the V gene TRBV5-4; D perhaps matches TRBD2 (5 bases). With 6 bases removed from V and 1 base from J, the gap between germline ends came to 15 bases. The germline CDR1 and CDR2 sequences are SGHNT and YYREEE (reference sequence). The CDR3 has 15 amino acids. The chain's CDR3 is CASTDPAGGTDTQYF. The CDR3 nucleotides are TGTGCCAGCACCGACCCTGCCGGGGGCACAGATACGCAGTATTTT.

The chain is built from TRBV5-6 and TRBJ2-2; D unclear. The CDR3 runs to 16 residues. Between the trimmed V and J ends, which lost 0 bases and 1 base, there was a span of 10 bases. Germline CDR1 SGHDT, CDR2 YYEEEE. CDR3 amino acids: CASSLGDTKNTGELFF. The DNA for the CDR3 is TGTGCCAGCAGCTTGGGCGACACCAAGAACACCGGGGAGCTGTTTTTT. Supplemented by reference TRBV5-6 and TRBJ2-2, the full variable domain reads DAGVTQSPTHLIKTRGQQVTLRCSPKSGHDTVSWYQQALGQGPQFIFQYYEEEERQRGNFPDRFSGHQFPNYSSELNVNALLLGDSALYLCASSLGDTKNTGELFFGEGSRLTVL.

The chain uses TRBV7-9 and TRBJ1-1, with D maybe TRBD1 (6 bases). This CDR3 spans 14 amino acids. Germline assignment: CDR1 SEHNR and CDR2 FQNEAQ (reference sequence). V was cut by 1 base and J by 1 base, with 7 bases left in between. CDR3 region: CASSLGTANTEAFF. The CDR3, as DNA: TGTGCCAGCAGCTTAGGGACAGCGAACACTGAAGCTTTCTTT.

This chain links TRBV5-6 with TRBJ2-3; 9 bases map to TRBD2. The germline gives CDR1 SGHDT, CDR2 YYEEEE. The CDR3 is made up of 13 amino acids. V lost 4 bases, J lost 3 bases, and 0 bases stayed unmatched. CDR3 protein: CASSSGGTDTQYF. CDR3 bases: TGTGCCAGCAGCAGCGGGGGGACAGATACGCAGTATTTT.

The genes are TRBV6-2 or TRBV6-3 and TRBJ2-6, with TRBD1 as a possible D gene (6 bases). This CDR3 is 17 amino acids long. From germline, CDR1 is MNHEY and CDR2 SVGEGT. Deletions cut 0 bases from V and 2 bases from J, with 11 bases between. CDR3 region: CASSYSGQVPGANVLTF. The CDR3 nucleotides read TGTGCCAGCAGTTACTCGGGACAAGTACCTGGGGCCAACGTCCTGACTTTC.

This chain uses TRBV30 with TRBJ2-1, with TRBD1 identical over 10 bases. The J segment lost 8 bases and the V segment lost 2 bases, leaving 3 bases of the junction unmatched. This CDR3 has 13 residues. Germline V gene sequence: CDR1 GTSNPN, CDR2 SVGIG (reference sequence). The CDR3 loop is CAWSKGTGDEQFF. The CDR3 coding sequence is TGTGCCTGGAGTAAGGGGACAGGGGATGAGCAGTTCTTC.

This clone occurred a few times. The gene calls are TRBV5-4 and TRBJ1-1, with D possibly matching TRBD1 (5 bases). Germline V gene lookup returns CDR1 SGHNT and CDR2 YYREEE (reference sequence). CDR3 length: 14 amino acids. Trimming removed 6 bases from V and 1 base from J, with 13 bases in between. Here the CDR3 DNA reads TGTGCCAGCATCCTTCGGGGGGGGAACACTGAAGCTTTCTTT. Amino acid sequence: CASILRGGNTEAFF.

This chain uses TRBV2 with TRBJ1-1, with TRBD1 matching over 8 bases. CDR1 is SNHLY and CDR2 is FYNNEI in the germline V gene. With 6 bases clipped from V and 6 bases from J, the junction kept 9 bases outside the gene matches. The length of the CDR3 is 14 residues. CDR3 sequence reads: CASSAGGLTSEAFF. The DNA for the CDR3 is TGTGCCAGCAGCGCAGGGGGCCTGACCTCTGAAGCTTTCTTT.

The rearrangement uses TRBV5-1 and TRBJ2-3; 7 bases match TRBD1. The ends lost 3 bases at V and 3 bases at J; junction bases unmatched: 4. Germline CDR1 SGHRS, CDR2 YFSETQ. The CDR3 runs to 14 residues. CDR3 DNA: TGCGCCAGCAGCTCCTCGACAGGGACAGATACGCAGTATTTT. Translating it yields CASSSSTGTDTQYF. The entire variable domain, with the rest obtained from reference TRBV5-1 and TRBJ2-3, is as follows: KAGVTQTPRYLIKTRGQQVTLSCSPISGHRSVSWYQQTPGQGLQFLFEYFSETQRNKGNFPGRFSGRQFSNSRSEMNVSTLELGDSALYLCASSSSTGTDTQYFGPGTRLTVL.

V is TRBV12-5 and J is TRBJ1-1; D might be TRBD1 (5 bases). The V and J ends lost 8 bases and 1 base respectively, with 11 bases between them. Germline-derived CDR1 and CDR2 are LGHNT and FRNRAP. There are 13 residues in the CDR3. The CDR3 protein is CASSQGQNTEAFF. CDR3 nucleotide sequence: TGTGCTAGTTCCCAAGGACAGAACACTGAAGCTTTCTTT.

The gene calls are TRBV5-5 and TRBJ1-5; perhaps TRBD1 as D (6 bases). Between the trimmed V and J ends, which lost 1 base and 0 bases, there was a span of 14 bases. Germline loops: CDR1 SGHKS, CDR2 YYEKEE (reference sequence). This CDR3 region has 17 residues. CDR3 sequence: CASSLYARGHSNQPQHF. The CDR3 DNA sequence: TGTGCCAGCAGCTTGTACGCCAGGGGACATAGCAATCAGCCCCAGCATTTT.

The V call is TRBV5-1, the J call TRBJ2-7; 7 nucleotides align to TRBD1. Trimming took 4 bases from V and 4 from J; bases not matched to a gene: 5. Germline V CDR1 and CDR2: SGHRS, YFSETQ. The CDR3 totals 13 residues. The CDR3 sequence: CASSEDRVYEQYF. The CDR3 region has the DNA TGCGCCAGCAGCGAAGACAGGGTATACGAGCAGTACTTC.

The chain couples TRBV5-1 to TRBJ2-5; possibly TRBD1 for D (6 bases). V lost 0 bases and J 2 bases, leaving 14 bases between the germline ends. CDR3 length: 16 residues. The germline CDR1 and CDR2 sequences are SGHRS and YFSETQ. CDR3 nucleotides: TGCGCCAGCAGCTTGGCCCCGATAGGGACACAAGAGACCCAGTACTTC. Translating gives CASSLAPIGTQETQYF.

The CDR3 DNA reads TGTGCCAGCAGCTCGGACAGGAGGGGTGAAAAACTGTTTTTT. It specifies CASSSDRRGEKLFF. The gene calls are TRBV7-2 and TRBJ1-4, with TRBD1 matching over 7 bases. The CDR3 is 14 amino acids. Germline V gene sequence: CDR1 SGHTA, CDR2 FQGNSA. J was trimmed by 7 bases and V by 4 bases; bases with no gene match: 6.

This sequence joins TRBV10-3 and TRBJ2-7; possible D gene TRBD1, 6 bases. Trimming removed 5 bases at V and 6 bases at J, with 14 bases between. Germline CDR1 reads ENHRY; CDR2 reads SYGVKD. This CDR3 is built from 13 residues. The CDR3 nucleotides are TGTGCCATCAGTACTATGGACAGTTCCGAGCAGTACTTC. Translation gives CAISTMDSSEQYF.

J is TRBJ1-1 and V is TRBV2; possible D gene TRBD1, 5 bases. The germline V and J ends were trimmed by 9 bases and 9 bases, with 14 bases remaining between them. CDR3 length: 11 amino acids. Germline V gives CDR1 SNHLY, CDR2 FYNNEI. CDR3 sequence: CASRQQNQAFF. In DNA form, the CDR3 reads TGTGCCAGTCGACAGCAGAACCAAGCTTTCTTT. Combining the CDR3 with reference TRBV2 and TRBJ1-1 gives the whole variable domain EPEVTQTPSHQVTQMGQEVILRCVPISNHLYFYWYRQILGQKVEFLVSFYNNEISEKSEIFDDQFSVERPDGSNFTLKIRSTKLEDSAMYFCASRQQNQAFFGQGTRLTVV.

This chain uses TRBV5-1 with TRBJ2-5; maybe TRBD1 (6 bases). This CDR3 has 15 amino acids. The germline V gene has CDR1 SGHRS and CDR2 YFSETQ. Trimming shortened V by 1 base and J by 5 bases, and 15 bases separated the two germline ends. The CDR3 DNA follows: TGCGCCAGCAGCTTGCTCGTGGGGGCGAGGGAGACCCAGTACTTC. This encodes CASSLLVGARETQYF.

The V gene is TRBV5-1, the J gene TRBJ1-2, with 7 bases identical to TRBD1. The CDR3 is made up of 12 amino acids. Germline lookup yields CDR1 SGHRS and CDR2 YFSETQ. The V gene end was trimmed by 0 bases and the J gene end by 10 bases; junction bases not matched to a gene: 3. CDR3 sequence reads: CASSLAGGVYTF. CDR3 DNA sequence: TGCGCCAGCAGCTTGGCAGGGGGAGTCTACACCTTC.

CDR3 DNA: TGTGCCAGCAGACAGACGCCTAATTCACCCCTCCACTTT. The encoded protein is CASRQTPNSPLHF. This sequence joins TRBV19 and TRBJ1-6; TRBD1 might be the D (5 bases). Between the trimmed V and J ends, which lost 9 bases and 6 bases, there was a span of 12 bases. Per the germline V gene, CDR1 is LNHDA and CDR2 is SQIVND (reference sequence). The CDR3 loop spans 13 amino acids.

This clone was seen once. The chain combines TRBV7-9 with TRBJ2-7; a weak D match, TRBD1 (5 bases). Deletions cut 5 bases from V and 4 bases from J, with 18 bases between. The CDR3 contains 15 residues. Germline V CDR1 and CDR2: SEHNR, FQNEAQ (reference sequence). CDR3 nucleotides: TGTGCCAGCAGCCCGGGCACAGGACCTTCGTACGAGCAGTACTTC. It translates to CASSPGTGPSYEQYF.